The sequence of this T cell receptor beta chain was determined in a study of CD8 T cells in ankylosing spondylitis. Study outcomes and limitations: Disease-linked clones proved CD8+ and comparatively uncommon in peripheral blood.

The sample holds many counts of this clonotype. Its antigen is not identified. Quantitative barcoded 5'-RACE was used to prepare TCR beta libraries. TCRdb used MiXCR to reprocess the 5' RACE reads, holding one entry per CDR3 protein. In the table there are under 200,000 distinct CDR3 sequences, under 14% of which are singletons. Sequencing input: blood, either unsorted or a sorted T cell fraction (not recorded which). The sequence was obtained from a male donor with ankylosing spondylitis or in good health (not recorded which).

CDR3 sequence: CSVEEGGEGTQYF. The CDR3 DNA is TGCAGCGTTGAAGAGGGGGGTGAAGGGACCCAGTACTTC. V usage is TRBV29-1 and J usage is TRBJ2-5; possibly TRBD2 for D (6 bases). The CDR3 consists of 13 residues. CDR1 SQVTM and CDR2 ANQGSEA come from the germline V gene. Trimming took 0 bases from V and 7 from J, leaving 12 bases between them.